The 9 T cell receptor beta chains presented below share a single source sample, sequenced in a study of early T cells in non-severe SARS-CoV-2 infection (dated by TCRdb to about 2021). Library preparation used 5' RACE. Sequencer: NextSeq 500. The public sequencing data were trimmed at Q25 with fastp and processed into clonotypes with MiXCR by TCRdb, which kept only in-frame beta chains. Rows merge per CDR3 protein into single entries with the most common DNA and genes. The sample yields more than 40,000 distinct CDR3 sequences; 5% to 5.5% were counted once. The ten largest clones add up to 5.4% of the sample. Material: whole blood, obtained at baseline. The source of these receptors is an adult who was a healthcare worker with PCR-confirmed SARS-CoV-2 infection or an uninfected control (not recorded which).

This clonotype appeared a few times. The rearrangement uses TRBV28 and TRBJ1-2; TRBD1 agrees at 9 bases. The V gene's germline CDR1 is MDHEN and CDR2 SYDVKM. CDR3 length: 15 residues. J lost 8 bases, V lost 6 bases, and 13 bases had no gene match. CDR3 amino acids: CASRRDRGSYVGYTF. Here the CDR3 DNA reads TGTGCCAGCAGGAGAGACAGGGGGTCTTATGTGGGCTACACCTTC.

Within the sample, this clonotype is medium-sized (0.01 to 0.1%). The chain has TRBV5-6 and TRBJ1-3, with D possibly being TRBD1 (5 bases). This CDR3 comprises 15 residues. CDR1 is SGHDT, CDR2 YYEEEE, per germline. Trimming took 5 bases from V and 0 from J, leaving 12 bases between them. This chain's CDR3 is CASRDTGRSGNTIYF. CDR3 nucleotides: TGTGCCAGCAGAGATACAGGTCGCTCTGGAAACACCATATATTTT.

The sample holds a few counts of this clonotype. The chain links TRBV6-5 to TRBJ2-2, with D possibly TRBD2 on 5 matching bases. The CDR3 is 14 residues long. V lost 5 bases and J 3 bases, leaving 10 bases between the germline ends. Germline V gene lookup returns CDR1 MNHEY and CDR2 SVGAGI. DNA for the CDR3: TGTGCCAGCAGTCAGCGGAGATACACCGGGGAGCTGTTTTTT. Its translation is CASSQRRYTGELFF.

This clonotype was detected ten times or more. The rearrangement uses TRBV7-9 and TRBJ2-2; D call uncertain. Germline CDR1 SEHNR, CDR2 FQNEAQ (reference sequence). This CDR3 comprises 14 residues. V was pared by 5 bases and J by 4 bases, with 11 bases between. CDR3 sequence: CASSLRHLTGELFF. CDR3 sequence (DNA): TGTGCCAGCAGCCTAAGACACCTCACCGGGGAGCTGTTTTTT. Using reference TRBV7-9 and TRBJ2-2 for the parts outside the CDR3, the full variable domain is DTGVSQNPRHKITKRGQNVTFRCDPISEHNRLYWYRQTLGQGPEFLTYFQNEAQLEKSRLLSDRFSAERPKGSFSTLEIQRTEQGDSAMYLCASSLRHLTGELFFGEGSRLTVL.

This clonotype occurred many times. The chain has TRBV24-1 and TRBJ2-1; 12 positions match TRBD2. The CDR3 extends over 15 amino acids. Germline assignment: CDR1 KGHDR and CDR2 SFDVKD. V gave up 2 bases and J gave up 7 bases; unmatched junction bases: 2. The CDR3 spells CATSDSTSGGNEQFF. The DNA of the CDR3 is TGTGCCACCAGTGATTCGACTAGCGGGGGAAATGAGCAGTTCTTC.

This clonotype was found a few times. The chain has TRBV6-1 and TRBJ1-5; D may be TRBD1 (6 bases). There are 16 residues in the CDR3. V was clipped by 1 base and J by 0 bases, with 10 bases between them. CDR1 and CDR2 from the germline V gene are MNHNS and SASEGT. In nucleotides, the CDR3 is TGTGCCAGCAGTGAAGGAGGGACATATAGCAATCAGCCCCAGCATTTT. It yields the protein CASSEGGTYSNQPQHF.

The chain is built from TRBV19 and TRBJ2-7; 11 bases are a match to TRBD1. Trimming removed 7 bases from V and 3 bases from J; junction bases left unmatched: 5. The CDR3 covers 14 residues. Germline CDR1 LNHDA, CDR2 SQIVND (reference sequence). The CDR3 DNA sequence: TGTGCCAGTACTGCCGGGACAGGGGGCTACGAGCAGTACTTC. This sequence encodes CASTAGTGGYEQYF. Together with reference TRBV19 and TRBJ2-7, the CDR3 gives the full variable domain: DGGITQSPKYLFRKEGQNVTLSCEQNLNHDAMYWYRQDPGQGLRLIYYSQIVNDFQKGDIAEGYSVSREKKESFPLTVTSAQKNPTAFYLCASTAGTGGYEQYFGPGTRLTVT.

This clonotype was observed many times. CDR3 coding DNA: TGTGCCAGCGGCCGGGTCACGGACACCGGGGAGCTGTTTTTT. This sequence encodes CASGRVTDTGELFF. The chain carries TRBV6-5 and TRBJ2-2; D is uncertain. CDR1 and CDR2 from the germline V gene are MNHEY and SVGAGI. There are 14 residues in the CDR3. The V and J ends lost 8 bases and 3 bases respectively, with 13 bases between them.

This clonotype was counted ten times or more. This sequence joins TRBV20-1 and TRBJ2-1, with TRBD2 identical over 9 bases. This CDR3 is 16 amino acids long. Germline trimming cut 4 bases from V and 1 base from J; bases unmatched to any gene: 8. Germline loops: CDR1 DFQATT, CDR2 SNEGSKA (reference sequence). The CDR3 protein is CSANHLAGPSYNEQFF. The CDR3 nucleotides are TGCAGTGCTAACCACCTAGCGGGGCCATCCTACAATGAGCAGTTCTTC.